This passage covers 21 T cell receptor beta chains from one sample sequenced in a study of T cell responses to AZD1222 COVID-19 vaccine. Using immunoSEQ multiplex PCR, the repertoire was profiled, and TCRdb retains in-frame clones only, with some absent. The sample holds 50,000 to 65,000 clones; 87% are singletons and the top ten take roughly 2.6%. Material: peripheral blood, obtained 28 days after the second AZD1222 dose. The receptors stem from an adult who received the AZD1222 COVID-19 vaccine.

This rearrangement joins TRBV5-5 to TRBJ1-5, with no clear D. The V gene's germline CDR1 is SGHKS and CDR2 YYEKEE (reference sequence). This CDR3 has 14 amino acids. V lost 0 bases to trimming and J lost 5 bases, with 9 bases between them. The CDR3 sequence is CASSLGGGHQPQHF. DNA of the CDR3: TGTGCCAGCAGCTTGGGAGGCGGCCATCAGCCCCAGCATTTT. Full variable domain (missing parts from reference TRBV5-5 and TRBJ1-5): DAGVTQSPTHLIKTRGQQVTLRCSPISGHKSVSWYQQVLGQGPQFIFQYYEKEERGRGNFPDRFSARQFPNYSSELNVNALLLGDSALYLCASSLGGGHQPQHFGDGTRLSIL.

The chain has TRBV3-1 (or the pseudogene TRBV3-2) and TRBJ1-5; D unclear. V shed 5 bases and J shed 6 bases, with 17 bases lying between them. Germline CDR1 LGHDT, CDR2 YNNKEL (reference sequence). There are 15 residues in the CDR3. This CDR3 reads CASSSGFTKGQPQHF. The CDR3 DNA reads as TGTGCCAGCAGCTCGGGGTTCACAAAGGGTCAGCCCCAGCATTTT.

V usage is TRBV2 and J usage is TRBJ1-1; D perhaps matches TRBD1 (5 bases). Germline V gene data show CDR1 as SNHLY and CDR2 as FYNNEI. CDR3 size: 13 residues. The V end lost 4 bases, the J end lost 7 bases, and 13 bases lay between the germline ends. The CDR3 loop reads CASSGHPQGEAFF. In DNA, the CDR3 is TGTGCCAGCAGTGGGCACCCTCAGGGTGAAGCTTTCTTT.

The chain carries TRBV7-2 and TRBJ2-7; 16 bases map to TRBD2. After removal of 5 bases from V and 6 bases from J, the junction contained 10 bases not matched to a gene. The CDR3 loop spans 17 amino acids. Germline CDR1 is SGHTA and CDR2 is FQGNSA. The DNA for the CDR3 is TGTGCCAGCAGCCCGGCCGCGGGACTAGCGGGGGGGGTCGAGCAGTACTTC. It yields the protein CASSPAAGLAGGVEQYF.

The chain is built from TRBV19 and TRBJ1-1, with 8 bases identical to TRBD1. Looked up from germline, CDR1 is LNHDA and CDR2 is SQIVND (reference sequence). With V trimmed by 0 bases and J by 9 bases, 6 bases remained unmatched. The CDR3 has 14 amino acids. CDR3 amino acids: CASSIDPARGQAFF. CDR3 DNA sequence: TGTGCCAGTAGTATAGACCCGGCCAGGGGGCAAGCTTTCTTT.

The rearrangement joins TRBV29-1 to TRBJ2-3; a weak D match, TRBD1 (5 bases). The germline gives CDR1 SQVTM, CDR2 ANQGSEA. With 0 bases removed from V and 0 bases from J, the gap between germline ends came to 10 bases. The CDR3 sequence is 15 residues long. The CDR3, as DNA: TGCAGCGTTGAAGACTGGGGCCGTAGCACAGATACGCAGTATTTT. Protein: CSVEDWGRSTDTQYF.

The CDR3 DNA reads as TGTGCCAGCAGTGAAGGCGGCAGGGTCGGCGAGCAGTACTTC. Translating it yields CASSEGGRVGEQYF. The chain recombines TRBV6-1 with TRBJ2-7, with D maybe TRBD1 (5 bases). V was shortened by 1 base and J by 6 bases, with 13 bases between the two germline ends. The CDR3 runs 14 residues. In germline, CDR1 is MNHNS, CDR2 SASEGT.

The rearrangement joins TRBV25-1 to TRBJ1-6; the D gene is possibly TRBD1 (5 bases). The germline V gene has CDR1 MGHDK and CDR2 SYGVNS. There are 14 residues in the CDR3. The germline V and J ends were trimmed by 4 bases and 7 bases, with 11 bases remaining between them. CDR3 amino acids: CASSGRDPNSPLHF. The DNA of the CDR3 is TGTGCCAGCAGTGGTCGGGACCCCAATTCACCCCTCCACTTT.

This rearrangement joins TRBV5-4 to TRBJ1-4; D might be TRBD1 (5 bases). The CDR3 is 15 amino acids. Trimming shortened V by 4 bases and J by 1 base, and 11 bases separated the two germline ends. Germline V gene lookup returns CDR1 SGHNT and CDR2 YYREEE (reference sequence). CDR3 protein: CASSAGGRTNEKLFF. The CDR3 DNA sequence: TGTGCCAGCAGCGCCGGGGGGAGAACTAATGAAAAACTGTTTTTT.

This chain joins TRBV18 and TRBJ2-7; 7 nucleotides align to TRBD2. V was pared by 3 bases and J by 0 bases, with 5 bases of the junction left unmatched. CDR1 KGHSH and CDR2 LQKENI come from the germline V gene. This CDR3 is 15 amino acids long. CDR3 nucleotide sequence: TGTGCCAGCTCACCCTCTAGCGGTAGCTCCTACGAGCAGTACTTC. This encodes CASSPSSGSSYEQYF.

This chain uses TRBV3-1 (or the pseudogene TRBV3-2) with TRBJ2-7; perhaps TRBD1 as D (6 bases). The CDR3 has 14 residues. V was cut by 2 bases and J by 3 bases, with 11 bases left in between. Looked up from germline, CDR1 is LGHDT and CDR2 is YNNKEL (reference sequence). In nucleotides, the CDR3 is TGTGCCAGCAGCCAATGGGACAAGGTCTACGAGCAGTACTTC. As protein: CASSQWDKVYEQYF.

The rearrangement links TRBV11-1 to TRBJ2-2; TRBD1 might be the D (7 bases). The V end was cut by 2 bases, the J end by 4 bases, with 11 bases between. The V gene's germline CDR1 is SGHAT and CDR2 FQDESV (reference sequence). This CDR3 spans 15 amino acids. This chain's CDR3 is CASSLLEGATGELFF. CDR3 DNA sequence: TGTGCCAGCAGCTTATTGGAGGGGGCCACCGGGGAGCTGTTTTTT.

This sequence joins TRBV12-3 or TRBV12-4 and TRBJ1-1, with TRBD1 as a possible D gene (5 bases). V lost 6 bases and J lost 7, with 12 bases in between. The CDR3 extends over 12 amino acids. The CDR3 protein is CASSHRDGEAFF. DNA of the CDR3: TGTGCCAGCAGCCACCGGGACGGTGAAGCTTTCTTT.

This clone was picked up one time. V usage is TRBV28 and J usage is TRBJ1-4; D perhaps matches TRBD1 (6 bases). Trimming removed 6 bases from V and 7 bases from J, with 12 bases in between. There are 13 residues in the CDR3. Germline V lookup: CDR1 MDHEN, CDR2 SYDVKM. CDR3 DNA sequence: TGTGCCAGCAGACAGGGTGTACTTGAAAAACTGTTTTTT. Its translation is CASRQGVLEKLFF.

The genes are TRBV2 and TRBJ1-3; D remains ambiguous. V lost 5 bases, J lost 0 bases, and 14 bases lay in between. CDR1 is SNHLY and CDR2 is FYNNEI in the germline V gene. The CDR3 has 16 amino acids. CDR3 loop: CASSISSLLSGNTIYF. In nucleotides, the CDR3 is TGTGCCAGCAGTATTTCTTCTCTTCTCTCTGGAAACACCATATATTTT.

A single count supports this clone. Different DNA sequences within this sample yield the same CDR3. The V gene is TRBV5-1, the J gene TRBJ2-5; either TRBD1 or TRBD2 may fit D (5 bases each). The CDR3 contains 15 residues. Germline lookup yields CDR1 SGHRS and CDR2 YFSETQ. V lost 0 bases and J 2 bases, leaving 11 bases between the germline ends. The DNA of the CDR3 is TGCGCCAGCAGCTTGGACGGGACGGGACAAGAGACCCAGTACTTC. The encoded protein is CASSLDGTGQETQYF.

The genes are TRBV3-1 (or the pseudogene TRBV3-2) and TRBJ1-1, with D unclear. From germline, CDR1 is LGHDT and CDR2 YNNKEL (reference sequence). The CDR3 covers 13 residues. V lost 2 bases, J lost 1 base, and 5 bases lay in between. CDR3 in amino acids: CASSQHTNTEAFF. CDR3 nucleotide sequence: TGTGCCAGCAGCCAACATACGAACACTGAAGCTTTCTTT.

The V call is TRBV2, the J call TRBJ1-1; D unresolved. This CDR3 spans 13 amino acids. Between the trimmed V and J ends, which lost 4 bases and 4 bases, there was a span of 10 bases. Germline CDR1 and CDR2: SNHLY and FYNNEI. CDR3 amino acids: CASSVGRTTEAFF. CDR3 nucleotide sequence: TGTGCCAGCAGTGTGGGGAGGACCACTGAAGCTTTCTTT.

The V gene is TRBV4-1, the J gene TRBJ1-6; 9 bases line up with TRBD1. The CDR3 covers 16 residues. The germline V gene has CDR1 MGHRA and CDR2 YSYEKL. The V and J ends lost 2 bases and 6 bases, in that order; junction bases with no gene match: 5. The CDR3 nucleotides read TGCGCCAGCAGCCAACCGAACAGGGGGCCTAATTCACCCCTCCACTTT. Translation: CASSQPNRGPNSPLHF.

The gene calls are TRBV11-2 and TRBJ2-1, with 9 bases identical to TRBD2. The CDR3 runs 19 residues. The germline V gene encodes CDR1 SGHAT and CDR2 FQNNGV. V dropped 2 bases and J dropped 1; count of bases not matched to a gene: 12. In nucleotides, the CDR3 is TGTGCCAGCAGCTTAAGGCCCACCTTAGCGGGAGCATCCTACAATGAGCAGTTCTTC. Translating gives CASSLRPTLAGASYNEQFF.

The V call is TRBV30, the J call TRBJ1-6, with D possibly matching TRBD1 (6 bases). Per germline, CDR1 GTSNPN and CDR2 SVGIG (reference sequence). This CDR3 region has 14 residues. The germline V and J ends were trimmed by 0 bases and 8 bases, with 11 bases remaining between them. The CDR3 protein is CAWSVGAQDSPLHF. The CDR3 bases are TGTGCCTGGAGTGTGGGGGCGCAAGATTCACCCCTCCACTTT. The entire variable domain, with the rest obtained from reference TRBV30 and TRBJ1-6, is as follows: SQTIHQWPATLVQPVGSPLSLECTVEGTSNPNLYWYRQAAGRGLQLLFYSVGIGQISSEVPQNLSASRPQDRQFILSSKKLLLSDSGFYLCAWSVGAQDSPLHFGNGTRLTVT.